Listed below are T cell receptor beta chains from one sample, sequenced in a study of CD8 T cells in Susac syndrome. TCRdb redid the calling of the immunoSEQ multiplex PCR reads with MiXCR, one entry per CDR3 protein. The sample has 200,000 to 300,000 distinct CDR3 sequences; 93% are singletons. Sequenced material: CD4+ T cells from PBMCs. The receptor source for this set is a human donor with multiple sclerosis. CDR3s include the opening cysteine and the closing phenylalanine or tryptophan. D genes are given only for firm matches. The size of a clone is reported for some rows only, either as once, few or many, or as a class for expanded clones.

size	J	V	D	CDR3	DNA
-	TRBJ2-1	TRBV4-2	-	CASSQGTEPFDNEQFF	TGTGCCAGCAGCCAAGGGACCGAGCCCTTTGACAATGAGCAGTTCTTC
-	TRBJ2-3	TRBV20-1	-	CSARVSTDTQYF	TGCAGTGCTAGAGTGAGCACAGATACGCAGTATTTT
-	TRBJ1-5	TRBV20-1	TRBD1	CSADEPTGGEGQPQHF	TGCAGTGCTGACGAACCGACAGGGGGCGAAGGTCAGCCCCAGCATTTT
once	TRBJ2-3	TRBV7-2	-	CAIPGAGDTQYF	TGTGCCATCCCGGGAGCCGGGGATACGCAGTATTTT
-	TRBJ2-2	TRBV3-1	TRBD1	CASSQGVQDRAGELFF	TGTGCCAGCAGCCAAGGGGTCCAGGACAGGGCCGGGGAGCTGTTTTTT
-	TRBJ1-3	TRBV5-1	-	CASSQAGNSGNTIYF	TGCGCCAGCAGCCAAGCGGGGAACTCTGGAAACACCATATATTTT
-	TRBJ2-5	TRBV11-2	TRBD1	CASSLDGAGGTLETQYF	TGTGCCAGCAGCTTAGATGGGGCAGGGGGCACGTTGGAGACCCAGTACTTC
once	TRBJ2-5	TRBV3-1	-	CASSPPQVGQRAETQYF	TGTGCCAGCAGCCCACCCCAGGTTGGTCAGCGAGCAGAGACCCAGTACTTC
-	TRBJ1-2	TRBV4-1	TRBD1	CASSQGQGANYGYTF	TGCGCCAGCAGCCAAGGACAGGGGGCTAACTATGGCTACACCTTC
once	TRBJ2-1	TRBV6-4	TRBD2	CASSTREGNPEQFF	TGTGCCAGCAGTACTAGGGAGGGTAACCCAGAGCAGTTCTTC
-	TRBJ2-1	TRBV3-1	-	CASSQAVPSDEQFF	TGTGCCAGCAGCCAAGCGGTGCCGTCCGATGAGCAGTTCTTC
-	TRBJ1-2	TRBV5-4	TRBD1	CASNVDRAVVRGYTF	TGTGCCAGCAACGTCGACAGGGCCGTAGTTCGGGGCTACACCTTC
-	TRBJ1-5	TRBV6-6	-	CASSYSYRDSNQPQHF	TGTGCCAGCAGTTACTCTTACAGAGATAGCAATCAGCCCCAGCATTTT
-	TRBJ2-7	TRBV3-1	TRBD1	CASSQMARGPSYEQYF	TGTGCCAGCAGCCAAATGGCTAGGGGGCCCTCCTACGAGCAGTACTTC
-	TRBJ1-1	TRBV24-1	-	CATSDSMNTEAFF	TGTGCCACCAGTGACAGCATGAACACTGAAGCTTTCTTT
-	TRBJ1-2	TRBV3-1	TRBD1	CASSQTRDSGGYTF	TGTGCCAGCAGCCAAACCCGGGACAGCGGTGGCTACACCTTC
-	TRBJ1-1	TRBV5-1	-	CASSGGKRNTEAFF	TGCGCCAGCAGCGGGGGGAAGAGGAACACTGAAGCTTTCTTT
-	TRBJ2-7	TRBV4-1	-	CASTPIDGTYEQYF	TGCGCCAGCACCCCTATCGACGGTACCTACGAGCAGTACTTC
once	TRBJ1-1	TRBV7-2	-	CASSPYGPTEAFF	TGTGCCAGCAGCCCCTACGGACCCACTGAAGCTTTCTTT
-	TRBJ1-2	TRBV19	-	CASSRGGTGYGYTF	TGTGCCAGTAGTCGAGGGGGGACGGGGTATGGCTACACCTTC
-	TRBJ1-2	TRBV29-1	-	CSVESIWWQGEGGYTF	TGCAGCGTTGAAAGTATCTGGTGGCAGGGCGAAGGGGGCTACACCTTC
once	TRBJ2-2	TRBV5-4	-	CATGIQGTGELFF	TGTGCCACCGGAATACAGGGCACCGGGGAGCTGTTTTTT
-	TRBJ1-4	TRBV4-1	-	CASTRPGANEKLFF	TGCGCCAGCACCCGCCCCGGGGCTAATGAAAAACTGTTTTTT
-	TRBJ2-4	TRBV29-1	-	CRVAPAGWPAEAKNIQYF	TGCCGCGTTGCCCCCGCCGGGTGGCCCGCGGAGGCCAAAAACATTCAGTACTTC
-	TRBJ2-1	TRBV20-1	TRBD2	CSASGHAGGPYNEQFF	TGCAGTGCTAGCGGTCATGCGGGGGGACCCTACAATGAGCAGTTCTTC
few	TRBJ1-4	TRBV12-3/TRBV12-4	TRBD1	CASSLAGTGDEKLFF	TGTGCCAGCAGTTTAGCGGGGACAGGGGATGAAAAACTGTTTTTT
-	TRBJ2-2	TRBV7-9	-	CASSFDRINTGELFF	TGTGCCAGCAGCTTTGACAGGATAAACACCGGGGAGCTGTTTTTT
-	TRBJ2-7	TRBV6-1	-	CASSPAGALYEQYF	TGTGCCAGCAGTCCGGCAGGGGCCCTCTACGAGCAGTACTTC
-	TRBJ1-4	TRBV30	-	CAWSVRQGSEKLFF	TGTGCCTGGAGTGTACGCCAGGGGAGTGAAAAACTGTTTTTT
-	TRBJ2-2	TRBV18	-	CASSPRQLNTGELFF	TGTGCCAGCTCACCACGGCAGCTGAACACCGGGGAGCTGTTTTTT
-	TRBJ2-5	TRBV30	-	CAWRTGGAETQYF	TGTGCCTGGAGAACAGGGGGGGCGGAGACCCAGTACTTC
-	TRBJ1-5	TRBV30	-	CAWSLRGNQPQHF	TGTGCCTGGAGTTTGAGGGGCAATCAGCCCCAGCATTTT
-	TRBJ1-2	TRBV25-1	-	CASSEGLHGYTF	TGTGCCAGCAGTGAAGGGCTACATGGCTACACCTTC
-	TRBJ2-5	TRBV29-1	TRBD1	CSVKKGQGKETQYF	TGCAGCGTTAAAAAGGGACAGGGGAAAGAGACCCAGTACTTC
-	TRBJ2-5	TRBV4-1	-	CASRGVAQETQYF	TGCGCCAGCAGGGGGGTCGCTCAAGAGACCCAGTACTTC
-	TRBJ2-5	TRBV3-1	TRBD2	CASSQGRGLAGQETQYF	TGTGCCAGCAGCCAAGGGCGCGGTCTAGCGGGCCAAGAGACCCAGTACTTC
-	TRBJ1-1	TRBV29-1	-	CSVEQGILIGEAFF	TGCAGCGTTGAACAGGGCATCTTGATCGGAGAAGCTTTCTTT
-	TRBJ2-2	TRBV7-3	TRBD1	CASRPGTGVTGELFF	TGTGCCAGCAGGCCCGGGACAGGGGTTACCGGGGAGCTGTTTTTT
-	TRBJ1-3	TRBV30	-	CAWSGSGVGNTIYF	TGTGCCTGGAGTGGAAGCGGGGTTGGAAACACCATATATTTT
-	TRBJ2-5	TRBV30	-	CAWSVLHGETQYF	TGTGCCTGGAGTGTACTCCACGGCGAGACCCAGTACTTC
-	TRBJ1-3	TRBV30	-	CAWDWLSGNTIYF	TGTGCCTGGGACTGGCTCTCTGGAAACACCATATATTTT
once	TRBJ2-2	TRBV6-5	TRBD2	CASSYRGLADTGELFF	TGTGCCAGCAGTTACAGAGGACTAGCTGACACCGGGGAGCTGTTTTTT
-	TRBJ2-5	TRBV19	TRBD1	CASSWGTAQETQYF	TGTGCCAGTAGCTGGGGGACAGCGCAAGAGACCCAGTACTTC
-	TRBJ2-1	TRBV10-3	TRBD1	CATFDNRGAYNEQFF	TGTGCCACCTTCGACAACAGGGGAGCCTACAATGAGCAGTTCTTC
-	TRBJ2-5	TRBV15	-	CATSREGTQETQYF	TGTGCCACCAGCAGAGAGGGAACTCAAGAGACCCAGTACTTC
-	TRBJ2-5	TRBV14	-	CASSQVLGLAGETQYF	TGTGCCAGCAGCCAAGTCTTAGGGCTAGCTGGTGAGACCCAGTACTTC
-	TRBJ1-1	TRBV11-2	-	CASSFWRSNTEAFF	TGTGCCAGCAGCTTTTGGCGGAGTAACACTGAAGCTTTCTTT
-	TRBJ1-2	TRBV27	TRBD1	CASSSGQGMGYGYTF	TGTGCCAGCAGTTCGGGACAGGGAATGGGGTATGGCTACACCTTC
-	TRBJ2-3	TRBV30	-	CAWGRQGDTQYF	TGTGCCTGGGGACGTCAGGGAGATACGCAGTATTTT
-	TRBJ1-4	TRBV9	-	CASSPSGTRDEKLFF	TGTGCCAGCAGCCCTTCCGGGACACGGGATGAAAAACTGTTTTTT
-	TRBJ1-1	TRBV6-4	-	CASSDSPGRRTPSEAFF	TGTGCCAGCAGTGACTCCCCAGGGAGGAGAACCCCCTCAGAAGCTTTCTTT
-	TRBJ1-6	TRBV7-6	-	CASSLTGGQPNSPLHF	TGTGCCAGCAGCTTAACTGGAGGACAGCCGAATTCACCCCTCCACTTT
-	TRBJ2-5	TRBV29-1	-	CSVVYSGETQYF	TGCAGCGTTGTGTATTCGGGAGAGACCCAGTACTTC
-	TRBJ2-1	TRBV6-2/TRBV6-3	-	CASSYSALPRLGFF	TGTGCCAGCAGTTACTCCGCTTTACCGCGGCTCGGTTTCTTC
-	TRBJ2-5	TRBV13	TRBD1	CASSPRGREETQYF	TGTGCCAGCAGTCCCAGGGGGCGTGAAGAGACCCAGTACTTC
-	TRBJ1-1	TRBV19	-	CASSIDRTAEAFF	TGTGCCAGTAGTATAGATCGGACAGCTGAAGCTTTCTTT
-	TRBJ1-2	TRBV29-1	-	CSVVLQASYGYTF	TGCAGCGTTGTACTTCAGGCCTCCTATGGCTACACCTTC